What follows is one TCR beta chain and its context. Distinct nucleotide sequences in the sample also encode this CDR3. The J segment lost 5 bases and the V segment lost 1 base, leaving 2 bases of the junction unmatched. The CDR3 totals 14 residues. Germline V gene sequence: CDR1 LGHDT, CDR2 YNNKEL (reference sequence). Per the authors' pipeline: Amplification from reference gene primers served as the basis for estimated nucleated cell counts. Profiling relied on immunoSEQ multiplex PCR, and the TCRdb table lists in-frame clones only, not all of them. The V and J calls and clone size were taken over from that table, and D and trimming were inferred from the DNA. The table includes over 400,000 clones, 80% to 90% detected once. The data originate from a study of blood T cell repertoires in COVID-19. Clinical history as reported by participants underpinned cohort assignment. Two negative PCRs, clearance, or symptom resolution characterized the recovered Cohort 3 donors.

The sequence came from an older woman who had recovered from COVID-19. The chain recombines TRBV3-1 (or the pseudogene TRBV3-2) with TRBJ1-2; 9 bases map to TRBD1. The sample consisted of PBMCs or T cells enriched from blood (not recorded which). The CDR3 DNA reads TGTGCCAGCAGCCAAGGGGGACAGGGATATGGCTACACCTTC. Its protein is CASSQGGQGYGYTF.